This T cell receptor beta chain originates from a study of brain T cells in children with intractable seizures. The repertoire was sequenced with immunoSEQ multiplex PCR; TCRdb's copy has only in-frame clones and lacks some. The sample contains around 20,000 clones, 90% to 95% of which appear only once. V was trimmed by 10 bases and J by 3 bases, leaving 18 bases between them. Germline CDR1 and CDR2: ENHRY and SYGVKD. The CDR3 loop spans 14 amino acids. V and J are TRBV10-3 and TRBJ2-5; D possibly uses TRBD1 or TRBD2 (6 bases each). The sample in question was peripheral blood, obtained at surgery. This TCR was recovered from a boy aged 10-17 years with focal cortical dysplasia and intractable seizures. In DNA, the CDR3 is TGTGCCACCGGGGGCTTTAGGCGGGAAGAGACCCAGTACTTC. It encodes CATGGFRREETQYF.